This T cell receptor (beta chain) stems from a study of T cell responses to AZD1222 COVID-19 vaccine. TCRdb's table, derived via immunoSEQ multiplex PCR, lists solely in-frame clones and lacks some. The sample records 120,000 or so clones, about 89% being singletons. The germline CDR1 and CDR2 sequences are SGHRS and YFSETQ. This CDR3 is 15 amino acids long. Trimming stripped 0 bases from V and 2 bases from J, with 11 bases between. The V call is TRBV5-1, the J call TRBJ1-2; the D gene is possibly TRBD1 (5 bases). This sample comprised peripheral blood, obtained on day 0 of AZD1222 vaccination. This sequence was found in an adult in good health. The CDR3 spells CASSLDLGTNYGYTF. As DNA, the CDR3 is TGCGCCAGCAGCTTGGATCTGGGGACCAACTATGGCTACACCTTC.